The 3 T cell receptor beta chains in this list originate from one sample, sequenced in a study of shared clonotypes between healthy human individuals (dated by TCRdb to 2018 to 2020). The library came from the immunoSEQ multiplex PCR assay. In its TCRdb copy, this immuneACCESS table keeps in-frame sequences only and misses some clones. Where compared with another copy, unresolved V genes explain less than half of these, and the others have no known cause. The sample includes around 480,000 clones, with around 79% observed a single time. The ten most abundant clones make up approximately 12% of the sample. Sequences were obtained from PBMCs. Receptors were obtained from a woman in her thirties or forties in good health. Some clones in this sample may be carry-over from other donors' samples.

This chain uses TRBV6-1 with TRBJ2-2; maybe TRBD2 (5 bases). Trimming cost V 11 bases and J 1 base, with 14 bases left between them. Per germline, CDR1 MNHNS and CDR2 SASEGT. CDR3 size: 14 residues. CDR3 protein: CASVGERNTGELFF. The CDR3 region has the DNA TGTGCCTCCGTCGGGGAGCGGAACACCGGGGAGCTGTTTTTT.

This chain joins TRBV5-6 and TRBJ2-7, with unresolved D. Germline values: CDR1 SGHDT, CDR2 YYEEEE. This CDR3 region has 14 residues. Trimming cost V 1 base and J 4 bases, with 12 bases left between them. The CDR3, as DNA: TGTGCCAGCAGCTTGTCGGTCGGCCTTTACGAGCAGTACTTC. Amino acids: CASSLSVGLYEQYF. Drawing the rest from reference TRBV5-6 and TRBJ2-7, the complete variable domain is DAGVTQSPTHLIKTRGQQVTLRCSPKSGHDTVSWYQQALGQGPQFIFQYYEEEERQRGNFPDRFSGHQFPNYSSELNVNALLLGDSALYLCASSLSVGLYEQYFGPGTRLTVT.

This clone appeared once. A read error is likely here: a far larger clone is one base away. In the same sample, other DNA sequences code for this CDR3. The chain employs TRBV7-9 and TRBJ2-2; the D is unclear. CDR1 is SEHNR and CDR2 is FQNEAQ in the germline V gene (reference sequence). V lost 5 bases and J 5 bases, leaving 18 bases between the germline ends. This CDR3 has 16 amino acids. This CDR3 is CASSQDVGGETGELFF. The CDR3 bases are TGTGCCAGCAGCCAAGATGTTGGTGGAGAGACCGGGGAGCTGTTTTTT.